These T cell receptor beta chains were read from a single sample in a study of spatial heterogeneity in lung cancer. TCRdb re-called the 5' RACE reads with MiXCR, one entry per CDR3 protein. The sample consists of just over 4,000 distinct CDR3 sequences, approximately 16% of them appearing once. This material consisted of PBMCs, taken at surgery. The receptors stem from a male donor with early-stage non-small cell lung cancer. CDR3s include the opening cysteine and the closing phenylalanine or tryptophan. The D gene is left open where the match is weak. Where a row states a size, it is once, few, many or the class of an expanded clone; other rows omit it.

TRBD2 | TRBJ2-7 | few | TRBV7-9 | TGTGCCAGCAGCCAGACTAGCGTGATATCCTACGAGCAGTACTTC | CASSQTSVISYEQYF
NA | TRBJ2-7 | many | TRBV4-3 | TGCGCCAGCAGCCAAACGATAGGGTTCTACGAGCAGTACTTC | CASSQTIGFYEQYF
NA | TRBJ2-3 | many | TRBV12-3/TRBV12-4 | TGTGCCAGCAGTTTAGAAAGGACCGGAGCGAGCACAGATACGCAGTATTTT | CASSLERTGASTDTQYF
NA | TRBJ2-7 | many | TRBV19 | TGTGCCAGTAGGCAGAAGGGGACCAACGACTACGAGCAGTACTTC | CASRQKGTNDYEQYF
TRBD2 | TRBJ2-1 | many | TRBV19 | TGTGCCAGTAGTAGAGGACTAGCGGGGGATGAGCAGTTCTTC | CASSRGLAGDEQFF
NA | TRBJ1-5 | large | TRBV24-1 | TGTGCCACCAGTGATTTGAGTATCAATCAGCCCCAGCATTTT | CATSDLSINQPQHF
TRBD2 | TRBJ2-1 | few | TRBV3-1 | TGTGCCAGCAGCCCCGGACTAGCGGGAGTGGGTGGTGAGCAGTTCTTC | CASSPGLAGVGGEQFF
TRBD1 | TRBJ2-7 | many | TRBV7-2 | TGTGCCAGCAGCTACGGACAGGTATACGAGCAGTACTTC | CASSYGQVYEQYF
NA | TRBJ2-7 | many | TRBV7-9 | TGTGCCAGCAGCTTTCAAGGTCGGAAAAGTGGCGAGCAGTACTTC | CASSFQGRKSGEQYF
TRBD2 | TRBJ2-1 | NA | TRBV7-8 | TGTGCCAGCAGCTTTCTAGCGGGTTACTACAATGAGCAGTTCTTC | CASSFLAGYYNEQFF
TRBD2 | TRBJ2-2 | many | TRBV6-2/TRBV6-3 | TGTGCCAGCAGTCGGACTAGCGGCCACACCGGGGAGCTGTTTTTT | CASSRTSGHTGELFF
TRBD2 | TRBJ2-7 | medium-sized | TRBV6-6 | TGTGCCAGCAGTTACAAAGCGGGAGGGCCGTCGTACGAGCAGTACTTC | CASSYKAGGPSYEQYF
NA | TRBJ1-1 | few | TRBV5-6 | TGTGCCAGCAGCTTGGGGGGGCGGACTGAAGCTTTCTTT | CASSLGGRTEAFF
TRBD1 | TRBJ2-7 | many | TRBV23-1 | TGCGCCAGCAGTTGGGACAGGAGCTCCTACGAGCAGTACTTC | CASSWDRSSYEQYF
NA | TRBJ1-2 | many | TRBV29-1 | TGCAGCGTTGAAGATCGCCACAGTAACTATGGCTACACCTTC | CSVEDRHSNYGYTF
NA | TRBJ2-2 | NA | TRBV7-9 | TGTGCCAGCAGCTTCCCCAGCGGGGAGCTGTTTTTT | CASSFPSGELFF
TRBD1 | TRBJ1-1 | many | TRBV6-5 | TGTGCCAGCAGTACTTTGGACAGGCAGGCAGCTTTCTTT | CASSTLDRQAAFF
NA | TRBJ1-1 | many | TRBV3-1 | TGTGCCAGCAGCCAAGTGTTCAAGAACACTGAAGCTTTCTTT | CASSQVFKNTEAFF
NA | TRBJ2-7 | few | TRBV6-5 | TGTGCCAGCAGTCCATCAGGAGGGGGCTACGAGCAGTACTTC | CASSPSGGGYEQYF
NA | TRBJ2-4 | many | TRBV11-2 | TGTGCCAGCAGCTTAGGCTCCGAGGACCCCAAAAACATTCAGTACTTC | CASSLGSEDPKNIQYF
NA | TRBJ2-3 | NA | TRBV29-1 | TGCAGCGTGGGACGCCCCAACCGGGGCACAGATACGCAGTATTTT | CSVGRPNRGTDTQYF
TRBD1 | TRBJ2-7 | NA | TRBV20-1 | TGCAGTGCTAGTATGAGGGGGCAAGGCGAGCAGTACTTC | CSASMRGQGEQYF
NA | TRBJ2-1 | many | TRBV24-1 | TGTGCCACCAGGAGCTCCAGGGCCGTTTCCAATGAGCAGTTCTTC | CATRSSRAVSNEQFF
NA | TRBJ2-6 | NA | TRBV4-3 | TGCGCCAGCAGCCAAGAGTGGGCTTCTGGGGCCAACGTCCTGACTTTC | CASSQEWASGANVLTF
NA | TRBJ1-3 | NA | TRBV5-1 | TGCGCCAGCAGCCCCTCCGGCTCTGGAAACACCATATATTTT | CASSPSGSGNTIYF
NA | TRBJ2-1 | NA | TRBV2 | TGTGCCAGCTCCATCACCCAGGACAATGAGCAGTTCTTC | CASSITQDNEQFF
NA | TRBJ2-5 | many | TRBV7-8 | TGTGCCAGCAGCCGTGGATCCGACCTAGAGACCCAGTACTTC | CASSRGSDLETQYF
NA | TRBJ2-7 | medium-sized | TRBV7-9 | TGTGCCAGCAGCCCAGGGACTTCCTACGAGCAGTACTTC | CASSPGTSYEQYF
TRBD2 | TRBJ2-1 | NA | TRBV29-1 | TGCAGCGCAAAGCGGGGGGGCCCCGGCAATGAGCAGTTCTTC | CSAKRGGPGNEQFF
NA | TRBJ1-5 | medium-sized | TRBV28 | TGTGCCATTCTACAGGGCGGGGATAGCAATCAGCCCCAGCATTTT | CAILQGGDSNQPQHF
TRBD2 | TRBJ2-7 | many | TRBV6-6 | TGTGCCAGCAGCTCGGGACTAGCAGGCGAGCAGTACTTC | CASSSGLAGEQYF
NA | TRBJ2-1 | few | TRBV27 | TGTGCCAGCAGTTTATGGGGCAGCTACAATGAGCAGTTCTTC | CASSLWGSYNEQFF
NA | TRBJ2-5 | many | TRBV15 | TGTGCCACCAGCAGAGAAGGGGACTCAAAAGAGACCCAGTACTTC | CATSREGDSKETQYF
NA | TRBJ2-5 | many | TRBV28 | TGTGCCAGCGTTGGGGGGAAACGAGAGACCCAGTACTTC | CASVGGKRETQYF
NA | TRBJ2-5 | large | TRBV5-1 | TGCGCCAGCAGCGACGGCAGGGTTCACCAAGAGACCCAGTACTTC | CASSDGRVHQETQYF
NA | TRBJ2-1 | many | TRBV27 | TGTGCCAGCAGCCTCCAATCTGACAATGAGCAGTTCTTC | CASSLQSDNEQFF
TRBD1 | TRBJ1-1 | NA | TRBV12-5 | TGTGCTAGTGGTCTGACAGGGGCCACTGAAGCTTTCTTT | CASGLTGATEAFF
NA | TRBJ2-3 | NA | TRBV7-9 | TGTGCCAGCAGCTCATCGATAGGGGTCGGAGGATACGAGCTGGGCCCTCCCACAGATACGCAGTATTTT | CASSSSIGVGGYELGPPTDTQYF
NA | TRBJ2-1 | many | TRBV28 | TGTGCCAGCAGTCCCCCCGGTAGGCCTGGGGATGAGCAGTTCTTC | CASSPPGRPGDEQFF
NA | TRBJ1-3 | few | TRBV25-1 | TGTGCCAGCAGTGAATACTGGATCAAGACCATATATTTT | CASSEYWIKTIYF
NA | TRBJ2-5 | few | TRBV7-7 | TGTGCCAGCAGCTTAAACCAGAACAGTGAAGAGACCCAGTACTTC | CASSLNQNSEETQYF
NA | TRBJ1-1 | many | TRBV20-1 | TGCAGTGCAGGGCGACTGAACATGAACACTGAAGCTTTCTTT | CSAGRLNMNTEAFF
NA | TRBJ2-1 | NA | TRBV19 | TGTGCCAGTAGCCTATCGGGGTTCTCCTACAATGAGCAGTTCTTC | CASSLSGFSYNEQFF
NA | TRBJ2-2 | many | TRBV19 | TGTGCCAGTATGGTTGGCCTTAACACCGGGGAGCTGTTTTTT | CASMVGLNTGELFF
NA | TRBJ2-5 | large | TRBV29-1 | TGCAGCACCCTGACAGGGAGGGAGACCCAGTACTTC | CSTLTGRETQYF